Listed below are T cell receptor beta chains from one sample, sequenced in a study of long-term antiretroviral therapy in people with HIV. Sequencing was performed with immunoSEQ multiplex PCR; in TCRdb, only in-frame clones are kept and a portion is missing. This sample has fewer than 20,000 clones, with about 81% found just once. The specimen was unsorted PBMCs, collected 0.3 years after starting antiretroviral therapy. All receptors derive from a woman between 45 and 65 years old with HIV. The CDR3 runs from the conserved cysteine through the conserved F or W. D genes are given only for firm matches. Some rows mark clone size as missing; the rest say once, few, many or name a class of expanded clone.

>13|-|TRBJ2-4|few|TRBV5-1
CASSLAGKNIQYF
TGCGCCAGCAGCTTGGCGGGGAAAAACATTCAGTACTTC
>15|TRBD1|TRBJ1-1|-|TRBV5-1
CASSLGGQAMAEAFF
TGCGCCAGCAGCTTGGGCGGACAGGCGATGGCTGAAGCTTTCTTT
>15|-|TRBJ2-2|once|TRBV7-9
CASSRHGGGGGELFF
TGTGCCAGCAGCCGACACGGGGGAGGTGGCGGGGAGCTGTTTTTT
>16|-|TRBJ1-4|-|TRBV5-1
CASSLASRIDNEKLFF
TGCGCCAGCAGCTTGGCCTCGCGGATCGATAATGAAAAACTGTTTTTT
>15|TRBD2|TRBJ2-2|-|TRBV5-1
CASSSGTTNTGELFF
TGCGCCAGCAGCTCGGGGACTACGAACACCGGGGAGCTGTTTTTT
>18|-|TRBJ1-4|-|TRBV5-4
CASSLRQTSDAANEKLFF
TGTGCCAGCAGCCTACGACAGACATCCGACGCGGCTAATGAAAAACTGTTTTTT
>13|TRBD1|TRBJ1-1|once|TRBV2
CASSALGQGRAFF
TGTGCCAGCAGTGCTCTTGGACAGGGTAGGGCTTTCTTT
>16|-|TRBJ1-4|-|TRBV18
CASSPVAFEGGEKLFF
TGTGCCAGCTCACCAGTTGCCTTTGAGGGCGGTGAAAAACTGTTTTTT
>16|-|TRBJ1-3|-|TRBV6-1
CASSEARRASGNTIYF
TGTGCCAGCAGTGAAGCTAGGCGGGCCTCTGGAAACACCATATATTTT
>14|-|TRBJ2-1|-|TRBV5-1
CASSSGTTYNEQFF
TGCGCCAGCAGCTCCGGGACAACGTACAATGAGCAGTTCTTC
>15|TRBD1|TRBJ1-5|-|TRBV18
CASSPDRGGNQPQHF
TGTGCCAGCTCACCAGACAGGGGTGGCAATCAGCCCCAGCATTTT
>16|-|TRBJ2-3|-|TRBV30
CAWSAAGALITDTQYF
TGTGCCTGGAGTGCCGCGGGGGCCCTTATCACAGATACGCAGTATTTT
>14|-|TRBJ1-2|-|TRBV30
CAWSATGGFYGYTF
TGTGCCTGGAGTGCGACAGGAGGATTCTATGGCTACACCTTC
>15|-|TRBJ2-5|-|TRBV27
CASSLGRTQQETQYF
TGTGCCAGCAGTTTAGGGCGGACACAACAAGAGACCCAGTACTTC
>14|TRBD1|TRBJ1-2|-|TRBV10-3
CAIKFGTGDYGYTF
TGTGCCATTAAATTCGGGACAGGGGATTATGGCTACACCTTC
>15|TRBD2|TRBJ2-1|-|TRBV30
CAWSQGLAGGNEQFF
TGTGCCTGGAGCCAAGGACTAGCGGGGGGCAATGAGCAGTTCTTC
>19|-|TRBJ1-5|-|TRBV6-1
CASSEAPRALLYSNQPQHF
TGTGCCAGCAGTGAAGCGCCGAGGGCCCTCCTTTATAGCAATCAGCCCCAGCATTTT